This T cell receptor (beta chain) was captured by sequencing in a study of regulatory T cells in long-lasting Graves disease. In its sample, this clonotype was seen once. As for time point: persistent/refractory GD, antithyroid drugs over 5 years with positive TRAb. RNA extracted from PBMCs served as the sequencing template. V was pared by 3 bases and J by 3 bases, with 18 bases of the junction left unmatched. The length of the CDR3 is 19 residues. Germline V CDR1 and CDR2: DFQATT, SNEGSKA (reference sequence). According to the study, TCR beta libraries were built with iRepertoire HTBI primers and CDR3-region Arm-PCR. TCRdb used MiXCR to reprocess the multiplex PCR reads, holding one entry per CDR3 protein. The sample lists approximately 470,000 distinct CDR3 sequences; less than 25% were seen once.

This clonotype was sampled from a female donor with Graves disease. The chain combines TRBV20-1 with TRBJ2-3; the match to TRBD2 covers 10 bases. Specimen: peripheral blood mononuclear cells (PBMCs), collected when the disease was refractory, from a patient treated with antithyroid drugs. The CDR3: CSASSPIPASGRVTDTQYF. The CDR3 coding sequence is TGCAGTGCTAGCTCCCCGATACCAGCTAGCGGGAGAGTGACAGATACGCAGTATTTT.